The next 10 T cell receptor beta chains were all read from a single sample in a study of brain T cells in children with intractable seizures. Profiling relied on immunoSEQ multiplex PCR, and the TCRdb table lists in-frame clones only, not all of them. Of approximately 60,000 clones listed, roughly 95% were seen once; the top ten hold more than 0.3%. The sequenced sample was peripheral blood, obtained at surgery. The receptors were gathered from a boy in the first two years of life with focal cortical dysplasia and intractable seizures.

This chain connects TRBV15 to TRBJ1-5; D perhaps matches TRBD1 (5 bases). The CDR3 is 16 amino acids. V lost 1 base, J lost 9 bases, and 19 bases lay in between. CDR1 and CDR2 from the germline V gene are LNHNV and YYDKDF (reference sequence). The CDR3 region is CATSRAGTGLMWPQHF. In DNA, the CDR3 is TGTGCCACCAGCAGAGCCGGGACCGGGTTAATGTGGCCCCAGCATTTT.

The CDR3 region has the DNA TGTGCCAGCAGCTCGCGGGGGTACGAGCAGTACTTC. Translation: CASSSRGYEQYF. This rearrangement joins TRBV5-4 to TRBJ2-7; 7 positions match TRBD2. In germline, CDR1 is SGHNT, CDR2 YYREEE (reference sequence). The CDR3 has 12 residues. V was pared by 3 bases and J by 4 bases, with 1 base of the junction left unmatched.

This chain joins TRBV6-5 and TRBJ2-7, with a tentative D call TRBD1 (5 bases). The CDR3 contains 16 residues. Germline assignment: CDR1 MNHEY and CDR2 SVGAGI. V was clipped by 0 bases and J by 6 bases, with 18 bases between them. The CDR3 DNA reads TGTGCCAGCAGTTACTCGAGAGACAGAGAAACGATCGAGCAGTACTTC. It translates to CASSYSRDRETIEQYF.

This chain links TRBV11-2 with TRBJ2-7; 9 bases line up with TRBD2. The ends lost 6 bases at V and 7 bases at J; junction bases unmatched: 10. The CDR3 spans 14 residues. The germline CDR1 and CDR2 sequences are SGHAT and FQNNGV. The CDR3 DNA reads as TGTGCCAGCAGGGTTAGCGGGAGAAACCCTGAGCAGTACTTC. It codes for CASRVSGRNPEQYF.

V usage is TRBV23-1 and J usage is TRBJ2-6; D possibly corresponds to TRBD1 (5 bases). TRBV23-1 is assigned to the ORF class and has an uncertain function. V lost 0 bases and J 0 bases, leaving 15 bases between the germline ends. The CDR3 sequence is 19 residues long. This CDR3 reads CASSQSLGPPLSGANVLTF. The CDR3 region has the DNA TGCGCCAGCAGTCAATCGCTGGGGCCCCCCCTCTCTGGGGCCAACGTCCTGACTTTC.

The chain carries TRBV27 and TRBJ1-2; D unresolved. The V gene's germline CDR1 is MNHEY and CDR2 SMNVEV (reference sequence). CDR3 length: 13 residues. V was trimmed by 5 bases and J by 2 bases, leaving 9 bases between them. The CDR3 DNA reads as TGTGCCAGCAGTATCACGGCCAACTATGGCTACACCTTC. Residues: CASSITANYGYTF.

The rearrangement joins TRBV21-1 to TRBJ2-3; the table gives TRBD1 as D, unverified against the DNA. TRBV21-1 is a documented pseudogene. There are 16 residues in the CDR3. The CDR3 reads CASTNLVQGATDTQYF. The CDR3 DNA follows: TGTGCCAGCACCAACCTTGTGCAGGGGGCAACAGATACGCAGTATTTT.

The CDR3 nucleotides are TGTGCCAGCAGCTTCGGGTGGGTAGCGGGGGTCCCGATCACAGATACGCAGTATTTT. Its protein is CASSFGWVAGVPITDTQYF. The chain combines TRBV5-6 with TRBJ2-3; 9 nucleotides match TRBD2. CDR3 length: 19 amino acids. J gave up 2 bases and V 2 bases, and 15 bases lay outside the gene matches. Germline V lookup: CDR1 SGHDT, CDR2 YYEEEE.

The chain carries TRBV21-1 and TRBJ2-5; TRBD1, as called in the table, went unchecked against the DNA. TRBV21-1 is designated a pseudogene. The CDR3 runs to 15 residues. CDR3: CASSKVRGPQETQYF. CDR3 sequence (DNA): TGTGCCAGCAGCAAGGTCAGGGGGCCACAAGAGACCCAGTACTTC.

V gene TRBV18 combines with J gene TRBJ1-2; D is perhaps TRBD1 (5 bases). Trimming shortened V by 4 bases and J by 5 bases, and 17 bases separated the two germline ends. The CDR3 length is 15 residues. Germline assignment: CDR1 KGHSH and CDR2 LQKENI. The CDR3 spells CASSRDGDGVYGYTF. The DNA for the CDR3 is TGTGCCAGCTCACGGGACGGTGACGGCGTTTATGGCTACACCTTC.